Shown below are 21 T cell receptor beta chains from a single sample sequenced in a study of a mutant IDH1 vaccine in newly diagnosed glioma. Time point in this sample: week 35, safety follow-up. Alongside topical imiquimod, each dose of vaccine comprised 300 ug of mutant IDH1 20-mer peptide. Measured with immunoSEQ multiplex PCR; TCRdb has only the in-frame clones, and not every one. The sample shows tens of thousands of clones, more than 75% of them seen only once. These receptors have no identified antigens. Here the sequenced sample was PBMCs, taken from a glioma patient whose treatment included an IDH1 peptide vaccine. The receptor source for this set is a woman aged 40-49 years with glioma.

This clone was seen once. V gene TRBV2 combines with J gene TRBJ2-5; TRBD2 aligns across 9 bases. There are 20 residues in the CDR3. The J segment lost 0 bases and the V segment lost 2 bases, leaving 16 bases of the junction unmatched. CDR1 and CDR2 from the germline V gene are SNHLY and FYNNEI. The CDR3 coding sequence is TGTGCCAGCAGTGAAACGGGAGGGGCGGCGGGGGGGTCGTACCAAGAGACCCAGTACTTC. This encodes CASSETGGAAGGSYQETQYF.

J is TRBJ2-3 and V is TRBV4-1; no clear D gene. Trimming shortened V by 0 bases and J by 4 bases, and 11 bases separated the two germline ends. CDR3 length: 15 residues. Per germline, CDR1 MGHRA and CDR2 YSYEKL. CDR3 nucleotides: TGCGCCAGCAGCCAAGATCCCATAGGTGCAGATACGCAGTATTTT. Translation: CASSQDPIGADTQYF.

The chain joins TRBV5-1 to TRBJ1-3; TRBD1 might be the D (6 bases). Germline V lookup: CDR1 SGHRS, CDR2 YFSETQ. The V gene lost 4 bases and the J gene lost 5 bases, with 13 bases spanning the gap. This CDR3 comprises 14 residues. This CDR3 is CASSPGTQRNTIYF. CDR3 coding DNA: TGCGCCAGCAGCCCGGGGACACAGAGAAACACCATATATTTT.

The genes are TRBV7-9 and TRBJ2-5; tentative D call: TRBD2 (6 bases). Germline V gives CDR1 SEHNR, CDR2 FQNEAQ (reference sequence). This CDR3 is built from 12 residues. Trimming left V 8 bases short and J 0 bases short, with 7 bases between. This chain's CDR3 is CASGDYQETQYF. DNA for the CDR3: TGTGCCAGCGGGGACTACCAAGAGACCCAGTACTTC.

The CDR3 is CSASWGEAQYF. The CDR3 nucleotides read TGCAGTGCCTCATGGGGGGAGGCGCAGTATTTT. The chain has TRBV20-1 and TRBJ2-3; a possible D gene is TRBD2 (6 bases). The germline V gene encodes CDR1 DFQATT and CDR2 SNEGSKA (reference sequence). V dropped 6 bases and J dropped 10 bases, with 14 bases sitting between them. The CDR3 has 11 amino acids.

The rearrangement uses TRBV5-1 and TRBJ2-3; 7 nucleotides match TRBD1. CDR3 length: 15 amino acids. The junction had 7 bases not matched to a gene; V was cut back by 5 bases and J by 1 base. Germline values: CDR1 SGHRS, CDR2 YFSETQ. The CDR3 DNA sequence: TGCGCCAGCAGGGTAACCGGGACAGGCACAGATACGCAGTATTTT. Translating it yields CASRVTGTGTDTQYF.

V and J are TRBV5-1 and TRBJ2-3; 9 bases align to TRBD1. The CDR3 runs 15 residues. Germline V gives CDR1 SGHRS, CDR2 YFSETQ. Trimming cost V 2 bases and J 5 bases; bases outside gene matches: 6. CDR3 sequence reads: CASSLQGARGDTQYF. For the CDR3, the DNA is TGCGCCAGCAGCTTACAGGGGGCGCGGGGAGATACGCAGTATTTT.

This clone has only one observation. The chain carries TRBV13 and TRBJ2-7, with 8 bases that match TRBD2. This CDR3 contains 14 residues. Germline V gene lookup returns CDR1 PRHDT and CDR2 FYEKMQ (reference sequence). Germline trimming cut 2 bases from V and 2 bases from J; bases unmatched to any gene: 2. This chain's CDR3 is CASSLRGGTYEQYF. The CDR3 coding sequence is TGTGCCAGCAGCTTACGGGGGGGGACCTACGAGCAGTACTTC.

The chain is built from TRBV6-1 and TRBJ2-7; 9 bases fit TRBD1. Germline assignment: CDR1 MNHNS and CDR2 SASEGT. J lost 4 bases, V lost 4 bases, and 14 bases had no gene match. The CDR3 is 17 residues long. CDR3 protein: CASSGPNTGGRGYEQYF. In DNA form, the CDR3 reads TGTGCCAGCAGTGGTCCTAACACAGGGGGCAGAGGGTACGAGCAGTACTTC.

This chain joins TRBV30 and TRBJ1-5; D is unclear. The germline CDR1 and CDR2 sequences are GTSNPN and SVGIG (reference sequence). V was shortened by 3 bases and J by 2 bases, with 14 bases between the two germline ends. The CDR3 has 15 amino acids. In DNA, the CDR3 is TGTGCCTGGAGCGTCGGGTCTGTGGGCAATCAGCCCCAGCATTTT. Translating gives CAWSVGSVGNQPQHF.

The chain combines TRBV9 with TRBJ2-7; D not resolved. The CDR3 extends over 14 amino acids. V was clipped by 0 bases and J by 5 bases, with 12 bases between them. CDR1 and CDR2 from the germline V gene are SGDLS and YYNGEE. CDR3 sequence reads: CASSVGAGEDEQYF. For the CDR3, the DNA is TGTGCCAGCAGCGTAGGGGCAGGCGAGGACGAGCAGTACTTC.

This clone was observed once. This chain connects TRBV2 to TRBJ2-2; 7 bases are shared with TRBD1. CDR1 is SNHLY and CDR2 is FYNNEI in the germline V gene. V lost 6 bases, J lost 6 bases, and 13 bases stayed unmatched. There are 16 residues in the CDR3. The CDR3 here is CASSSDRAKDAGELFF. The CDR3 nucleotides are TGTGCCAGCAGCAGCGACAGGGCAAAGGATGCCGGGGAGCTGTTTTTT.

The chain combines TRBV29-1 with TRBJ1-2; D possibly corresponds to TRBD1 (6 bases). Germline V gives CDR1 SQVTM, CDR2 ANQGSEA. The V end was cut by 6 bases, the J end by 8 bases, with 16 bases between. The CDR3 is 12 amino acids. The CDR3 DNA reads TGCAGCGTCTACACAGGGATAGGAGGCTACACCTTC. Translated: CSVYTGIGGYTF.

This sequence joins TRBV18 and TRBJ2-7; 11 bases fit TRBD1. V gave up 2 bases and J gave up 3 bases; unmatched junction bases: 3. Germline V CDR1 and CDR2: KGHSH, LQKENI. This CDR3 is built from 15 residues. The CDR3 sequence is CASSPGTGGIYEQYF. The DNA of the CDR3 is TGTGCCAGCTCACCAGGGACAGGGGGAATCTACGAGCAGTACTTC.

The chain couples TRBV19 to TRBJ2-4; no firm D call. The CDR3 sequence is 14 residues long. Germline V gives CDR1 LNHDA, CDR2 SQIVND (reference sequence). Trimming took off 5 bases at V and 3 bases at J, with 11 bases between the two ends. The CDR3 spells CASSVGGDKNIQYF. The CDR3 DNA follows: TGTGCCAGTAGTGTGGGTGGGGACAAAAACATTCAGTACTTC.

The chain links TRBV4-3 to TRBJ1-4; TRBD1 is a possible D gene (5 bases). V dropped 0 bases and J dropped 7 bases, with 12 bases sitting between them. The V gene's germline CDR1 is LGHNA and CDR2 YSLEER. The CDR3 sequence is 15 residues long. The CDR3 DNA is TGCGCCAGCAGCCAAGATCTAGGGGCGCGTGAAAAACTGTTTTTT. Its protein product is CASSQDLGAREKLFF.

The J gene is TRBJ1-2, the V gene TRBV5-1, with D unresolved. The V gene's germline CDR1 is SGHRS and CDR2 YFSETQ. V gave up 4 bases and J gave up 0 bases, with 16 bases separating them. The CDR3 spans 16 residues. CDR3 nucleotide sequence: TGCGCCAGCAGCCGAGGGTCGGTTACTACTAACTATGGCTACACCTTC. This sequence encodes CASSRGSVTTNYGYTF.

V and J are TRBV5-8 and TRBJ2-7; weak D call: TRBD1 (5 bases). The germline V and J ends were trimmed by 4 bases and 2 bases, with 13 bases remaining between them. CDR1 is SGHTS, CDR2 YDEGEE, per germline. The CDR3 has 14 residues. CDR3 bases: TGTGCCAGCAGCCAGGGCCTAAATACCTACGAGCAGTACTTC. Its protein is CASSQGLNTYEQYF.

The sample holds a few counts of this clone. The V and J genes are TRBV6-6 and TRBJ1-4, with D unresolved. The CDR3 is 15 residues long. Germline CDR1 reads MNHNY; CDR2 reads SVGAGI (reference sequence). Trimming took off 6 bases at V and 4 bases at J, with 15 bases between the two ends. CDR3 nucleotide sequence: TGTGCCAGCAGCCCGGGCCCCAAGGTTAATGAAAAACTGTTTTTT. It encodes CASSPGPKVNEKLFF.

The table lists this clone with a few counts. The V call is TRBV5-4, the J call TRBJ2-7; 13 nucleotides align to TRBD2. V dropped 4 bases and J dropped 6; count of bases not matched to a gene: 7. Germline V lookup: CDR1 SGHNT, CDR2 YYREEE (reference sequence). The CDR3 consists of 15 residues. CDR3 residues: CASSILAGGPSEQYF. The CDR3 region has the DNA TGTGCCAGCAGCATACTAGCGGGAGGGCCGAGCGAGCAGTACTTC.

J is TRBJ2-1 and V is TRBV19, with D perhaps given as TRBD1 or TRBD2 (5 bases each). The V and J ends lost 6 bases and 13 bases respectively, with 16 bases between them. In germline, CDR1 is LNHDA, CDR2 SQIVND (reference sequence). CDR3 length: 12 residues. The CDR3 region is CASSIGQAEQFF. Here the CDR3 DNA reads TGTGCCAGTAGCATTGGACAAGCGGAACAGTTCTTC.